This is a list of T cell receptor beta chains from one sample in a study of cytotoxic CD8 clonotypes in ibrutinib-treated CLL. Only in-frame clones appear in the TCRdb table, and some are missing; sequencing was by immunoSEQ multiplex PCR. This sample has some 200,000 clones, with more than 65% found just once. The sequences come from PBMCs, collected after 12 months of ibrutinib treatment. The source of these receptors is a human donor with chronic lymphocytic leukemia. CDR3s leave out the opening cysteine and the closing phenylalanine or tryptophan.

j_call,v_call,cdr3_length,cdr3_aa
TRBJ2-2,TRBV11-1,15,ASSLGVVLANTGELF
TRBJ2-7,TRBV6-5,13,ASSSGRQGGNEQY
TRBJ2-1,TRBV10-3,13,AISESGGRRNEQF
TRBJ2-7,TRBV21-1,12,AKIGRAPRNEQY
TRBJ2-3,TRBV7-2,12,ASSLTGQGGTQY
TRBJ1-1,TRBV27,13,ASSFFGGGGTEAF
TRBJ2-5,TRBV4-2,14,ASSPASGSTQETQY
TRBJ1-5,TRBV5-1,11,ASRQGVDGPQH
TRBJ1-1,TRBV9,13,ASSATGTQNTEAF
TRBJ2-2,TRBV2,12,ASSVDKGAGELF
TRBJ1-5,TRBV19,13,ASTMDRGHRQPQH
TRBJ1-3,TRBV19,12,ASSRVSSGNTIY
TRBJ2-3,TRBV2,13,ASSVGGGVTDTQY
TRBJ1-2,TRBV6-5,10,ASKDRAAGYT
TRBJ2-2,TRBV19,13,ASSGYGTRARELF
TRBJ2-5,TRBV28,10,ASSWLGETQY
TRBJ2-1,TRBV9,16,ASSRTPSGSGGVNEQF
TRBJ1-2,TRBV6-6,12,ASSYGQGRGGYT
TRBJ2-7,TRBV5-5,13,ASSLSTSPQYEQY
TRBJ1-2,TRBV7-2,13,ASSRQFRGEDGYT
TRBJ2-6,TRBV2,16,ASSLNRGSSSGANVLT
TRBJ1-2,TRBV11-2,11,ASRPLGGRGYT
TRBJ2-7,TRBV5-1,12,ASSPRDTSYEQY
TRBJ1-1,TRBV6-5,13,ASSYSAGRFTEAF
TRBJ2-2,TRBV30,10,AWTPGTGELF
TRBJ1-1,TRBV9,13,ASSVAAPGRAEAF
TRBJ2-7,TRBV6-5,13,ASSYSPGFSYEQY
TRBJ1-1,TRBV9,11,ASSVGPNTEAF
TRBJ1-5,TRBV2,14,ASSLVRQGRNQPQH
TRBJ2-3,TRBV5-1,14,ASSFRLAGGTDTQY
TRBJ1-5,TRBV6-6,11,ASGGEGNQPQH
TRBJ2-7,TRBV7-2,10,AITGTGPEQY
TRBJ2-7,TRBV6-1,11,ASTGADSYEQY
TRBJ2-1,TRBV27,13,ASSSPGREYNEQF
TRBJ2-1,TRBV5-5,13,ASSFVNRDPLEQF
TRBJ2-7,TRBV5-1,16,ASSPRGRVHNGAYEQY
TRBJ2-3,TRBV29-1,14,SALRTSGRATDTQY
TRBJ1-1,TRBV30,12,AWSRITGNTEAF
TRBJ2-1,TRBV19,17,ASSISRTSGWSSYNEQF
TRBJ1-2,TRBV6-5,12,ASRDQGGNYGYT
TRBJ2-5,TRBV29-1,10,SYLRGMETQY
TRBJ2-3,TRBV29-1,12,SVDRTLGSDTQY
TRBJ1-5,TRBV19,13,ASQLERGGNQPQH
TRBJ1-2,TRBV10-3,13,AISDSGRVRYGYT
TRBJ1-2,TRBV6-1,9,ASSEGDGYT
TRBJ1-2,TRBV6-5,13,ASSYSIAGTYGYT
TRBJ2-3,TRBV9,13,ASSVVVAGTDTQY
TRBJ2-7,TRBV5-1,11,ASSSIDRSTEY
TRBJ2-4,TRBV6-1,10,ASTNIGLAVY
TRBJ1-2,TRBV6-1,10,ASSFRNYGYT
TRBJ1-1,TRBV27,12,ASSPGQGVTEAF
TRBJ2-2,TRBV7-9,17,ASSLLPGQGLMNTGELF
TRBJ1-3,TRBV11-1,12,ASSSRDRRNTIY
TRBJ2-7,TRBV29-1,11,SALAATSYEQY
TRBJ1-2,TRBV6-4,11,ASSERVGYGYT
TRBJ1-6,TRBV30,11,AWTPTSNSPLH
TRBJ1-5,TRBV6-5,12,ASSYSAGDQPQH
TRBJ1-1,TRBV6-5,12,ASSYSRRGSEAF
TRBJ2-1,TRBV15,11,AIRDHSYNEQF